This TCR beta chain stems from a study of T cell clonotyping in hematopoietic cell transplantation. Overall study results and limits: No sorting was done, leaving CD4 and CD8 contributions mixed. Graft donor and pretransplant recipient Inverse Simpson Index values predicted broader posttransplant TCR diversity.

Sequencing used immunoSEQ multiplex PCR; TCRdb keeps in-frame clones, though not all of them. The data contain roughly 40,000 clones, around 95% of them singletons. A remark on this clone: Antigen: not known.

The sequencing input was peripheral blood mononuclear cells. This receptor was identified in a man aged 25 to 40 in good health. Some clones in this sample may be carry-over from other donors' samples.

CDR3 in DNA: TGTGCCAGCAGCTCTGGGGGACTGCTCGCGAACACCGGGGAGCTGTTTTTT. Amino acid sequence: CASSSGGLLANTGELFF. The V and J genes are TRBV7-3 and TRBJ2-2; possible D gene TRBD2, 6 bases. The CDR3 sequence is 17 residues long. Trimming took 4 bases from V and 0 from J, leaving 15 bases between them. Looked up from germline, CDR1 is SGHTA and CDR2 is FQGTGA.